Shown below are 25 T cell receptor beta chains from a single sample sequenced in a study of blood T cell repertoires in COVID-19. Here immunoSEQ multiplex PCR was the method, and the copy in TCRdb shows in-frame clones only, minus some. The table records some 41,000 clones, 86% of them present only once. The sequencing input was peripheral blood. The receptors originated from a man aged 35-49 years with active COVID-19.

The CDR3 is CASRQGPSSYEQYF. The DNA for the CDR3 is TGTGCCAGTAGACAGGGGCCAAGCTCCTACGAGCAGTACTTC. This sequence joins TRBV19 and TRBJ2-7, with TRBD1 matching over 7 bases. The CDR3 sequence is 14 residues long. Looked up from germline, CDR1 is LNHDA and CDR2 is SQIVND (reference sequence). The V and J ends lost 6 bases and 0 bases, in that order; junction bases with no gene match: 5.

The chain joins TRBV5-1 to TRBJ2-3, with 10 bases fitting TRBD2. The germline V gene has CDR1 SGHRS and CDR2 YFSETQ. The V and J ends lost 6 bases and 2 bases, in that order; junction bases with no gene match: 9. This CDR3 is 16 amino acids long. Written as DNA, the CDR3 is TGCGCCAGCAACCTGGGGGGGACTAGCGACACAGATACGCAGTATTTT. Residues: CASNLGGTSDTDTQYF.

This clone was seen a few times. The rearrangement joins TRBV7-9 to TRBJ2-7, with 7 bases identical to TRBD2. V was pared by 8 bases and J by 5 bases, with 6 bases of the junction left unmatched. Per the germline V gene, CDR1 is SEHNR and CDR2 is FQNEAQ (reference sequence). The length of the CDR3 is 12 residues. Here the CDR3 reads CASSGTNNEQYF. For the CDR3, the DNA is TGTGCCAGCTCCGGGACTAACAACGAGCAGTACTTC.

The CDR3 spells CASSSPGLAGGDTQYF. The CDR3 nucleotides are TGTGCCAGCAGCAGCCCGGGACTAGCGGGAGGGGATACGCAGTATTTT. The chain combines TRBV7-2 with TRBJ2-3; 16 bases are shared with TRBD2. The germline gives CDR1 SGHTA, CDR2 FQGNSA. The CDR3 is 16 amino acids. V dropped 5 bases and J dropped 6; count of bases not matched to a gene: 5.

This clone showed up just once. V and J are TRBV9 and TRBJ2-3, with 11 positions matching TRBD2. There are 18 residues in the CDR3. Germline assignment: CDR1 SGDLS and CDR2 YYNGEE. V shed 4 bases, J shed 2 bases, and the junction held 12 bases outside the gene matches. The CDR3 is CASSPHWGLAVNTDTQYF. The CDR3 region has the DNA TGTGCCAGCAGCCCCCACTGGGGACTAGCGGTAAACACAGATACGCAGTATTTT. Complete variable domain (other parts from reference TRBV9 and TRBJ2-3): DSGVTQTPKHLITATGQRVTLRCSPRSGDLSVYWYQQSLDQGLQFLIQYYNGEERAKGNILERFSAQQFPDLHSELNLSSLELGDSALYFCASSPHWGLAVNTDTQYFGPGTRLTVL.

The CDR3 coding sequence is TGTGCCAGCAGCTTAGGCTCCGGGGGGTGGTACAATGAGCAGTTCTTC. Protein: CASSLGSGGWYNEQFF. V usage is TRBV13 and J usage is TRBJ2-1; TRBD2 agrees at 7 bases. In germline, CDR1 is PRHDT, CDR2 FYEKMQ (reference sequence). V shed 0 bases and J 4 bases; nucleotides not matched to a gene: 6. The CDR3 contains 16 residues.

The V and J genes are TRBV29-1 and TRBJ2-6; 7 nucleotides agree with TRBD1. The V segment lost 6 bases and the J segment 0 bases; nucleotides outside the gene matches: 8. Germline V gene sequence: CDR1 SQVTM, CDR2 ANQGSEA. The CDR3 is made up of 16 amino acids. The CDR3 region is CSVRGQLSSGANVLTF. Here the CDR3 DNA reads TGCAGCGTGAGGGGACAGCTCAGCTCTGGGGCCAACGTCCTGACTTTC. Based on the CDR3 plus reference TRBV29-1 and TRBJ2-6, the full variable domain is SAVISQKPSRDICQRGTSLTIQCQVDSQVTMMFWYRQQPGQSLTLIATANQGSEATYESGFVIDKFPISRPNLTFSTLTVSNMSPEDSSIYLCSVRGQLSSGANVLTFGAGSRLTVL.

The CDR3 here is CASRIKTALSGNTIYF. CDR3 in DNA: TGTGCCAGCAGAATTAAGACAGCTCTCTCTGGAAACACCATATATTTT. The chain employs TRBV3-1 (or the pseudogene TRBV3-2) and TRBJ1-3, with D possibly being TRBD1 (5 bases). Trimming shortened V by 6 bases and J by 0 bases, and 15 bases separated the two germline ends. The CDR3 sequence is 16 residues long. Germline V gene lookup returns CDR1 LGHDT and CDR2 YNNKEL (reference sequence).

V and J are TRBV3-1 (or the pseudogene TRBV3-2) and TRBJ2-5; the match to TRBD1 covers 7 bases. J gave up 2 bases and V 3 bases, and 9 bases lay outside the gene matches. Per the germline V gene, CDR1 is LGHDT and CDR2 is YNNKEL (reference sequence). The CDR3 runs to 16 residues. CDR3 amino acids: CASSHQPGQPQETQYF. The DNA of the CDR3 is TGTGCCAGCAGCCATCAACCGGGACAGCCACAAGAGACCCAGTACTTC.

In this sample, this clone turned up a few times. This chain joins TRBV6-5 and TRBJ1-6; D gene uncertain. CDR1 is MNHEY, CDR2 SVGAGI, per germline. Trimming shortened V by 7 bases and J by 11 bases, and 15 bases separated the two germline ends. The CDR3 extends over 13 amino acids. The CDR3 is CASKGTAFAPLHF. CDR3 DNA sequence: TGTGCCAGCAAAGGAACAGCCTTTGCACCCCTCCACTTT.

In the case of this clone: At one boundary the junction diverges from the germline segment, which might be a read error. The chain recombines TRBV28 with TRBJ2-7; 9 nucleotides match TRBD1. This CDR3 contains 13 residues. CDR1 MDHEN and CDR2 SYDVKM come from the germline V gene. This CDR3 reads CASSPWGQGGSNF. The DNA of the CDR3 is TGTGCCAGCAGTCCGTGGGGACAGGGTGGTTCGAACTTC.

In DNA form, the CDR3 reads TGTGCCAGCAGCCCCAACAGGGCGGGTAATGGCTACACCTTC. As protein: CASSPNRAGNGYTF. J is TRBJ1-2 and V is TRBV11-2, with a weak D call TRBD1 (6 bases). V lost 5 bases, J lost 6 bases, and 16 bases lay in between. Germline CDR1 reads SGHAT; CDR2 reads FQNNGV. This CDR3 spans 14 amino acids.

This chain links TRBV21-1 with TRBJ2-7; the listed D gene, TRBD2, was not tested against the DNA. TRBV21-1 is classified as a pseudogene. This CDR3 contains 15 residues. The CDR3 loop reads CASSLSGLPLHEQYF. The DNA for the CDR3 is TGTGCCAGCAGCCTTTCGGGACTACCCCTCCACGAGCAGTACTTC.

This chain connects TRBV27 to TRBJ2-1, with 8 bases identical to TRBD2. The V and J ends lost 0 bases and 7 bases, in that order; junction bases with no gene match: 17. The CDR3 sequence is 19 residues long. Germline CDR1 and CDR2: MNHEY and SMNVEV (reference sequence). The CDR3: CASSLSTTGLAWGGNEQFF. The CDR3 bases are TGTGCCAGCAGTTTATCTACCACTGGACTAGCCTGGGGGGGGAATGAGCAGTTCTTC.

The CDR3 reads CASSFETGRNSPLHF. The CDR3 DNA reads as TGTGCCAGCAGTTTCGAGACAGGGAGAAATTCACCCCTCCACTTT. This rearrangement joins TRBV28 to TRBJ1-6; the match to TRBD1 covers 7 bases. Germline V lookup: CDR1 MDHEN, CDR2 SYDVKM. V dropped 3 bases and J dropped 7; count of bases not matched to a gene: 6. The length of the CDR3 is 15 residues. Complete variable domain (other parts from reference TRBV28 and TRBJ1-6): DVKVTQSSRYLVKRTGEKVFLECVQDMDHENMFWYRQDPGLGLRLIYFSYDVKMKEKGDIPEGYSVSREKKERFSLILESASTNQTSMYLCASSFETGRNSPLHFGNGTRLTVT.

The chain employs TRBV11-2 and TRBJ2-7; 8 bases agree with TRBD1. Germline V lookup: CDR1 SGHAT, CDR2 FQNNGV. J was trimmed by 1 base and V by 3 bases; bases with no gene match: 2. The CDR3 runs to 14 residues. The CDR3 reads CASSLDRESYEQYF. CDR3 in DNA: TGTGCCAGCAGCTTGGACAGGGAGTCCTACGAGCAGTACTTC.

The chain links TRBV18 to TRBJ2-1; D is perhaps TRBD2 (5 bases). V shed 2 bases and J shed 5 bases, with 13 bases lying between them. Looked up from germline, CDR1 is KGHSH and CDR2 is LQKENI. The CDR3 extends over 15 amino acids. CDR3 in DNA: TGTGCCAGCTCACCATCAGCGGACGGACACAATGAGCAGTTCTTC. Translating gives CASSPSADGHNEQFF.

This clone was counted between two and nine times. The chain recombines TRBV6-2 or TRBV6-3 with TRBJ1-5; 7 positions match TRBD1. Germline V gene sequence: CDR1 MNHEY, CDR2 SVGEGT. V was clipped by 5 bases and J by 6 bases; unmatched bases: 7. CDR3 size: 14 residues. CDR3 nucleotide sequence: TGTGCCAGCAGTCTTGGGACAGACAGTCAGCCCCAGCATTTT. As protein: CASSLGTDSQPQHF.

This chain connects TRBV27 to TRBJ2-7, with a weak D call TRBD2 (6 bases). The CDR3 covers 15 residues. The ends were cut back, 5 bases at V and 5 bases at J, with 19 bases in the middle. Germline-derived CDR1 and CDR2 are MNHEY and SMNVEV (reference sequence). CDR3 DNA: TGTGCCAGCAGTCGCGGTGGAGCGGCGGGGAACGAGCAGTACTTC. It is translated as CASSRGGAAGNEQYF.

V usage is TRBV4-1 and J usage is TRBJ1-1; D gene ambiguous. Trimming took 0 bases from V and 0 from J, leaving 14 bases between them. This CDR3 has 17 amino acids. Germline CDR1 and CDR2: MGHRA and YSYEKL. The DNA of the CDR3 is TGCGCCAGCAGCCAAGAACGGGGAGGCACCTTGAACACTGAAGCTTTCTTT. This translates into CASSQERGGTLNTEAFF.

This clone appeared once. V usage is TRBV28 and J usage is TRBJ2-7; TRBD1 agrees at 7 bases. Trimming removed 6 bases from V and 3 bases from J; junction bases left unmatched: 8. The CDR3 spans 14 residues. Germline loops: CDR1 MDHEN, CDR2 SYDVKM. The CDR3 nucleotides are TGTGCCAGCAGCCGACAGGGACCTTTCTACGAGCAGTACTTC. This codes for CASSRQGPFYEQYF.

CDR3 bases: TGTGCCAGCAGTTACTCGAATGCCCGCAGTCAAGAGACCCAGTACTTC. It is translated as CASSYSNARSQETQYF. The rearrangement uses TRBV6-5 and TRBJ2-5; D gene ambiguous. V was clipped by 0 bases and J by 2 bases, with 13 bases between them. The CDR3 length is 16 residues. CDR1 and CDR2 (germline): MNHEY, SVGAGI.

The rearrangement joins TRBV19 to TRBJ1-1; possibly TRBD1 for D (5 bases). This CDR3 comprises 15 residues. CDR1 and CDR2 (germline): LNHDA, SQIVND (reference sequence). V was trimmed by 7 bases and J by 0 bases, leaving 15 bases between them. The CDR3 region has the DNA TGTGCCAGTACCTTATCAAGGGGCATGAACACTGAAGCTTTCTTT. Protein product: CASTLSRGMNTEAFF.

This chain links TRBV28 with TRBJ2-7; 9 nucleotides match TRBD2. V shed 4 bases and J 2 bases; nucleotides not matched to a gene: 3. This CDR3 spans 14 amino acids. Germline CDR1 reads MDHEN; CDR2 reads SYDVKM. The chain's CDR3 is CASSYSGSTYEQYF. In DNA form, the CDR3 reads TGTGCCAGCAGTTATAGCGGGAGTACCTACGAGCAGTACTTC.

J is TRBJ1-1 and V is TRBV6-1, with D hard to call. The CDR3 runs to 14 residues. Trimming removed 2 bases from V and 0 bases from J, with 7 bases in between. Germline CDR1 MNHNS, CDR2 SASEGT. The CDR3 loop reads CASSEQAVNTEAFF. CDR3 DNA: TGTGCCAGCAGTGAACAGGCAGTGAACACTGAAGCTTTCTTT.